The 13 T cell receptor beta chains below all came from one sample that was sequenced in a study of beta chain features in type 1 diabetes. Investigators reverse transcribed all isolated RNA, so they sequenced expressed TCRB transcripts. TCRdb's copy holds only in-frame clones and misses some; the assay was immunoSEQ multiplex PCR. The table includes 300,000 or so clones, less than 10% detected once. Source material: central memory CD4+ T cells from blood. The receptors stem from a woman aged 18-29 years in good health.

The J gene is TRBJ2-2, the V gene TRBV14; a weak D match, TRBD2 (5 bases). The CDR3 covers 15 residues. CDR1 is SGHDN, CDR2 FVKESK, per germline. Trimming took off 4 bases at V and 1 base at J, with 10 bases between the two ends. Written as DNA, the CDR3 is TGTGCCAGCAGCCCCCTAGGGAGGAACACCGGGGAGCTGTTTTTT. Its protein product is CASSPLGRNTGELFF.

This clone came up a few times. The genes are TRBV4-2 and TRBJ2-1; the D gene is possibly TRBD2 (5 bases). The CDR3 has 13 residues. Germline values: CDR1 LGHNA, CDR2 YNFKEQ. Between the trimmed V and J ends, which lost 0 bases and 12 bases, there was a span of 12 bases. The CDR3 DNA is TGTGCCAGCAGCCAAGAGTTGGCGGGTAGGCAGTTCTTC. Translating gives CASSQELAGRQFF.

This clone was seen only a few times. The genes are TRBV6-5 and TRBJ2-7; 12 nucleotides match TRBD2. The V gene end was trimmed by 4 bases and the J gene end by 7 bases; junction bases not matched to a gene: 11. Germline values: CDR1 MNHEY, CDR2 SVGAGI. The CDR3 consists of 16 residues. The CDR3 nucleotides read TGTGCCAGCAGTTCCCCTACTAGCGGGAGGCCGAGTGAGCAGTACTTC. Amino acid sequence: CASSSPTSGRPSEQYF.

V usage is TRBV15 and J usage is TRBJ2-1; perhaps TRBD2 as D (6 bases). This CDR3 contains 13 residues. With 5 bases removed from V and 10 bases from J, the gap between germline ends came to 15 bases. Germline values: CDR1 LNHNV, CDR2 YYDKDF (reference sequence). CDR3 protein: CATSGTSFREQFF. CDR3 nucleotide sequence: TGTGCCACCAGCGGAACTAGCTTTCGGGAGCAGTTCTTC.

The V and J genes are TRBV7-9 and TRBJ2-5, with 9 bases aligning to TRBD2. Per the germline V gene, CDR1 is SEHNR and CDR2 is FQNEAQ (reference sequence). V was pared by 3 bases and J by 5 bases, with 4 bases of the junction left unmatched. CDR3 length equals 14 residues. CDR3 amino acids: CASSFSGRGETQYF. The CDR3 bases are TGTGCCAGCAGCTTTAGCGGGAGAGGGGAGACCCAGTACTTC. Filled out from reference TRBV7-9 and TRBJ2-5, the complete variable domain reads DTGVSQNPRHKITKRGQNVTFRCDPISEHNRLYWYRQTLGQGPEFLTYFQNEAQLEKSRLLSDRFSAERPKGSFSTLEIQRTEQGDSAMYLCASSFSGRGETQYFGPGTRLLVL.

V and J are TRBV27 and TRBJ1-2, with 9 bases matching TRBD1. J was trimmed by 11 bases and V by 6 bases; bases with no gene match: 13. The V gene's germline CDR1 is MNHEY and CDR2 SMNVEV (reference sequence). There are 14 residues in the CDR3. The CDR3 bases are TGTGCCAGCAGACACCTGACAGGGGGGTTCGGTTACACCTTC. It is translated as CASRHLTGGFGYTF.

This clone was observed a few times. The chain is built from TRBV19 and TRBJ2-6; 7 nucleotides line up with TRBD1. This CDR3 comprises 15 residues. CDR1 is LNHDA and CDR2 is SQIVND in the germline V gene (reference sequence). Losses at the gene ends were 6 bases for V and 4 bases for J; bases not matched to a gene: 6. The CDR3: CASSKTGTGANVLTF. DNA of the CDR3: TGTGCCAGTAGCAAGACAGGGACCGGGGCCAACGTCCTGACTTTC.

This clone was counted between two and nine times. V gene TRBV7-3 combines with J gene TRBJ2-1; D possibly corresponds to TRBD2 (6 bases). The CDR3 is made up of 13 amino acids. CDR1 and CDR2 (germline): SGHTA, FQGTGA. Trimming left V 3 bases short and J 6 bases short, with 9 bases between. CDR3 sequence: CASSFLRGNEQFF. CDR3 DNA: TGTGCCAGCAGCTTTTTGCGGGGCAATGAGCAGTTCTTC.

This clone was detected only a few times. The V call is TRBV7-8, the J call TRBJ2-1; D possibly corresponds to TRBD2 (5 bases). The CDR3 loop spans 16 amino acids. V was clipped by 5 bases and J by 1 base, with 15 bases between them. The germline CDR1 and CDR2 sequences are SGHVS and FQNEAQ. CDR3 nucleotide sequence: TGTGCCAGCAGCCCGATTGCGGGTACATCCTACAATGAGCAGTTCTTC. Its protein is CASSPIAGTSYNEQFF.

This chain uses TRBV7-9 with TRBJ2-7, with 10 bases matching TRBD1. Germline CDR1 SEHNR, CDR2 FQNEAQ (reference sequence). The CDR3 runs 16 residues. J was trimmed by 7 bases and V by 5 bases; bases with no gene match: 14. The CDR3 DNA sequence: TGTGCCAGCAGCCAAAGAACCGGGACAGGGGTGGTTGAGCAGTACTTC. It is translated as CASSQRTGTGVVEQYF.

V is TRBV28 and J is TRBJ2-5, with D unresolved. Trimming cost V 3 bases and J 4 bases, with 15 bases left between them. Germline V gives CDR1 MDHEN, CDR2 SYDVKM. This CDR3 spans 15 amino acids. The CDR3 spells CASSFFGASRETQYF. The CDR3 nucleotides are TGTGCCAGCAGTTTTTTCGGAGCTTCAAGAGAGACCCAGTACTTC. Full variable domain (remainder filled in from reference TRBV28 and TRBJ2-5): DVKVTQSSRYLVKRTGEKVFLECVQDMDHENMFWYRQDPGLGLRLIYFSYDVKMKEKGDIPEGYSVSREKKERFSLILESASTNQTSMYLCASSFFGASRETQYFGPGTRLLVL.

The CDR3 nucleotides are TGTGCCAGCAGCTCTAACTTCTTGAACTATGGCTACACCTTC. The encoded protein is CASSSNFLNYGYTF. V is TRBV9 and J is TRBJ1-2; D uncertain. CDR3 length: 14 residues. Trimming pared 4 bases from V and 2 bases from J, leaving 12 bases between. Germline V gene sequence: CDR1 SGDLS, CDR2 YYNGEE.

The chain links TRBV16 to TRBJ2-1; D might be TRBD1 (5 bases). CDR3 length: 14 residues. Trimming removed 2 bases from V and 7 bases from J, with 12 bases in between. Germline V gene sequence: CDR1 KGHSY, CDR2 FQNENV. CDR3 nucleotide sequence: TGTGCCAGCAGCCAAATGACAGTATCAAATGAGCAGTTCTTC. Translation gives CASSQMTVSNEQFF. The whole variable domain, filled in from reference TRBV16 and TRBJ2-1, reads GEEVAQTPKHLVRGEGQKAKLYCAPIKGHSYVFWYQQVLKNEFKFLISFQNENVFDETGMPKERFSAKCLPNSPCSLEIQATKLEDSAVYFCASSQMTVSNEQFFGPGTRLTVL.